This T cell receptor (beta chain) was observed in a study of patients and donors after allogeneic stem cell transplantation. The CDR3 totals 14 residues. Germline V lookup: CDR1 SQVTM, CDR2 ANQGSEA. V gave up 2 bases and J gave up 0 bases, with 10 bases separating them. Each CDR3 protein gets one entry after TCRdb re-called the RT-PCR reads with MiXCR. In the table there are about a million distinct CDR3 sequences, more than 15% of which are singletons. The table lists this clonotype with a few counts. The TCR comes from a human donor who was either an allogeneic HSCT recipient or a stem cell or donor lymphocyte infusion donor (not recorded which). It is not recorded whose cells these are; they may come from a transplant donor. The chain couples TRBV29-1 to TRBJ1-1; D unclear. The specimen sequenced was blood, either unsorted or a sorted T cell fraction (not recorded which). Here the CDR3 reads CSVERTAMNTEAFF. The CDR3 coding sequence is TGCAGCGTTGAACGCACAGCTATGAACACTGAAGCTTTCTTT. The entire variable domain, with the rest obtained from reference TRBV29-1 and TRBJ1-1, is as follows: SAVISQKPSRDICQRGTSLTIQCQVDSQVTMMFWYRQQPGQSLTLIATANQGSEATYESGFVIDKFPISRPNLTFSTLTVSNMSPEDSSIYLCSVERTAMNTEAFFGQGTRLTVV.